The sample holds many counts of the clone carrying this T cell receptor (beta chain). The data belong to a study of T-cell reconstitution after alpha-beta-depleted transplantation in children. Trimming left V 1 base short and J 1 base short, with 8 bases between. CDR3 length: 15 residues. Germline CDR1 is LGHNA and CDR2 is YSLEER. A TCRbeta library incorporating unique molecular identifiers was prepared. From the PCR reads, TCRdb called clonotypes with MiXCR, one entry per CDR3 protein. The sample holds hundreds of thousands of distinct CDR3 sequences, about 12% seen once. Sample: PBMCs from the stem cell graft donor, taken from the stem cell graft. The receptor comes from a human donor who donated a stem cell graft to a child with combined immunodeficiency. J is TRBJ2-1 and V is TRBV4-3; unclear D gene. CDR3 amino acids: CASSQGASSYNEQFF. The CDR3 DNA follows: TGCGCCAGCAGCCAAGGCGCTAGTTCCTACAATGAGCAGTTCTTC.